The 18 T cell receptor beta chains in this list originate from one sample, sequenced in a study of T cells in Graves' hyperthyroidism and ophthalmopathy. Researchers took RNA transcripts and amplified the TCR beta CDR3 regions from them. TCR CDR3 regions were first amplified by RT-PCR with HTBI primers. TCRdb analysed the multiplex PCR reads with MiXCR anew, one entry per CDR3 protein. The profile shows fewer than 650,000 distinct CDR3 sequences, roughly 14% of them singletons. The sample taken for sequencing was blood. These receptors were collected from a middle-aged woman with Graves' ophthalmopathy.

This clonotype was seen many times. The J gene is TRBJ2-2, the V gene TRBV6-2 or TRBV6-3, with 9 bases lining up with TRBD2. V was clipped by 5 bases and J by 1 base; unmatched bases: 8. Germline V gene sequence: CDR1 MNHEY, CDR2 SVGEGT. The CDR3 extends over 17 amino acids. CDR3 in DNA: TGTGCCAGCAGTGACATCGCGGGAGGGGGGAACACCGGGGAGCTGTTTTTT. Its translation: CASSDIAGGGNTGELFF.

The V gene is TRBV27, the J gene TRBJ2-2, with D perhaps TRBD2 (5 bases). Looked up from germline, CDR1 is MNHEY and CDR2 is SMNVEV (reference sequence). There are 14 residues in the CDR3. V gave up 5 bases and J gave up 6 bases, with 13 bases separating them. CDR3 in DNA: TGTGCCAGCAGTCCTTACCCGGGATCCGGGGAGCTGTTTTTT. This codes for CASSPYPGSGELFF.

This clonotype was observed at least ten times. V is TRBV6-1 and J is TRBJ2-7; D is uncertain. The ends were cut back, 5 bases at V and 5 bases at J, with 16 bases in the middle. The CDR3 is made up of 14 amino acids. Germline CDR1 MNHNS, CDR2 SASEGT. The CDR3, as DNA: TGTGCCAGCAGTCCGAGAGCAGGCGGCCACGAGCAGTACTTC. It specifies CASSPRAGGHEQYF.

This clonotype occurred many times. The chain combines TRBV6-1 with TRBJ1-1; 8 bases are a match to TRBD1. The CDR3 is made up of 15 amino acids. CDR1 is MNHNS, CDR2 SASEGT, per germline. Trimming took 5 bases from V and 4 from J; bases not matched to a gene: 9. The CDR3 DNA follows: TGTGCCAGCAGTCCCCAGACAGGGGCGGCCACTGAAGCTTTCTTT. This gives the protein CASSPQTGAATEAFF.

In this sample, this clonotype turned up many times. The genes are TRBV18 and TRBJ1-2; D is uncertain. Between the trimmed V and J ends, which lost 2 bases and 6 bases, there was a span of 13 bases. Germline CDR1 is KGHSH and CDR2 is LQKENI. The CDR3 is 14 amino acids. This CDR3 reads CASSPVSFPNGYTF. DNA of the CDR3: TGTGCCAGCTCACCAGTCAGTTTCCCCAATGGCTACACCTTC.

This clonotype was detected many times. The chain carries TRBV11-2 and TRBJ1-6; D is unclear. V lost 4 bases and J 2 bases, leaving 3 bases between the germline ends. Germline V gives CDR1 SGHAT, CDR2 FQNNGV. This CDR3 is built from 13 residues. This CDR3 reads CASSSTYNSPLHF. The CDR3 DNA is TGTGCCAGCAGCTCAACCTATAATTCACCCCTCCACTTT.

V and J are TRBV15 and TRBJ2-7, with D unresolved. This CDR3 contains 11 residues. Germline CDR1 and CDR2: LNHNV and YYDKDF (reference sequence). The V and J ends lost 0 bases and 5 bases respectively, with 2 bases between them. This CDR3 reads CATSRDDEQYF. CDR3 sequence (DNA): TGTGCCACCAGCAGAGATGACGAGCAGTACTTC. Full variable domain (rest looked up from reference TRBV15 and TRBJ2-7): DAMVIQNPRYQVTQFGKPVTLSCSQTLNHNVMYWYQQKSSQAPKLLFHYYDKDFNNEADTPDNFQSRRPNTSFCFLDIRSPGLGDTAMYLCATSRDDEQYFGPGTRLTVT.

The table lists this clonotype with many counts. The rearrangement uses TRBV28 and TRBJ2-5, with D unclear. V was trimmed by 2 bases and J by 0 bases, leaving 1 base between them. Germline CDR1 MDHEN, CDR2 SYDVKM. The length of the CDR3 is 12 residues. This CDR3 is CASSLNQETQYF. The CDR3, as DNA: TGTGCCAGCAGTTTAAACCAAGAGACCCAGTACTTC.

This clonotype was counted many times. The J gene is TRBJ1-1, the V gene TRBV7-9; perhaps TRBD1 as D (6 bases). This CDR3 has 13 amino acids. Per germline, CDR1 SEHNR and CDR2 FQNEAQ (reference sequence). Trimming stripped 3 bases from V and 6 bases from J, with 11 bases between. The CDR3 region has the DNA TGTGCCAGCAGCTTGGCCAGGGGTTCTGAAGCTTTCTTT. This codes for CASSLARGSEAFF.

This clonotype was observed many times. The chain couples TRBV6-2 or TRBV6-3 to TRBJ1-5; D not resolved. This CDR3 is 16 amino acids long. The germline V and J ends were trimmed by 3 bases and 1 base, with 13 bases remaining between them. Germline CDR1 reads MNHEY; CDR2 reads SVGEGT. CDR3 sequence (DNA): TGTGCCAGCAGTTATTACCAGGCGCAAAGCAATCAGCCCCAGCATTTT. Translation gives CASSYYQAQSNQPQHF.

This clonotype was seen repeatedly, ten times or more. The chain couples TRBV27 to TRBJ1-5; D perhaps matches TRBD1 (6 bases). Trimming took 6 bases from V and 0 from J, leaving 12 bases between them. The CDR3 covers 15 residues. The germline CDR1 and CDR2 sequences are MNHEY and SMNVEV (reference sequence). This chain's CDR3 is CASSFGQYSNQPQHF. The CDR3, as DNA: TGTGCCAGCAGCTTCGGACAGTATAGCAATCAGCCCCAGCATTTT.

Many counts were recorded for this clonotype. The CDR3 protein is CASSPGEARGSYEQYF. CDR3 bases: TGCGCCAGCAGCCCCGGGGAGGCCCGAGGCTCCTACGAGCAGTACTTC. This chain links TRBV5-1 with TRBJ2-7; D may be TRBD2 (6 bases). Germline values: CDR1 SGHRS, CDR2 YFSETQ. The CDR3 is made up of 16 amino acids. The V end lost 4 bases, the J end lost 0 bases, and 17 bases lay between the germline ends.

The table lists this clonotype with many counts. CDR3 sequence reads: CSVGSVTGNTGELFF. The DNA for the CDR3 is TGCAGCGTGGGGTCCGTGACTGGAAACACCGGGGAGCTGTTTTTT. The chain recombines TRBV29-1 with TRBJ2-2; D not certain. CDR1 and CDR2 from the germline V gene are SQVTM and ANQGSEA. V lost 6 bases to trimming and J lost 2 bases, with 16 bases between them. This CDR3 has 15 amino acids.

This clonotype was seen repeatedly, ten times or more. The V and J genes are TRBV18 and TRBJ1-2; 7 nucleotides line up with TRBD1. Looked up from germline, CDR1 is KGHSH and CDR2 is LQKENI. The CDR3 sequence is 13 residues long. With 8 bases clipped from V and 5 bases from J, the junction kept 8 bases outside the gene matches. CDR3 nucleotide sequence: TGTGCCAGCAGCCCAGACAGGGAATATGGCTACACCTTC. It codes for CASSPDREYGYTF.

This clonotype was seen more than once but under ten times. The chain couples TRBV7-2 to TRBJ1-5; possible D gene TRBD1, 5 bases. This CDR3 comprises 13 residues. Germline values: CDR1 SGHTA, CDR2 FQGNSA. V lost 5 bases and J 2 bases, leaving 7 bases between the germline ends. The CDR3 nucleotides read TGTGCCAGCAGCAAAGGGGGCAATCAGCCCCAGCATTTT. Encoded protein: CASSKGGNQPQHF.

This clonotype was detected ten times or more. The genes are TRBV5-1 and TRBJ1-1, with D unclear. The CDR3 consists of 14 residues. Germline lookup yields CDR1 SGHRS and CDR2 YFSETQ. V lost 4 bases and J 4 bases, leaving 14 bases between the germline ends. Here the CDR3 DNA reads TGCGCCAGCAGCCCCCTGGCCGGGCCCACTGAAGCTTTCTTT. It translates to CASSPLAGPTEAFF.

The chain has TRBV12-3 or TRBV12-4 and TRBJ1-4; the match to TRBD1 covers 7 bases. This CDR3 region has 13 residues. Trimming took 3 bases from V and 5 from J; bases not matched to a gene: 0. The CDR3, as DNA: TGTGCCAGCAGTTTGGGACAGAATGAAAAACTGTTTTTT. Encoded protein: CASSLGQNEKLFF.

Ten or more counts support this clonotype. This chain connects TRBV12-3 or TRBV12-4 to TRBJ1-5; D is undetermined. V was shortened by 7 bases and J by 5 bases, with 12 bases between the two germline ends. The CDR3 length is 13 residues. CDR3 loop: CASTYNRDQPQHF. In nucleotides, the CDR3 is TGTGCCAGCACCTATAACAGAGATCAGCCCCAGCATTTT.